Below, 13 T cell receptor beta chains from the same sample are listed, as sequenced in a study of tumor-infiltrating lymphocytes in primary liver carcinoma. RNA and DNA were co-extracted from about 19-30 mg of unsorted bulk tissue. Priming with a constant-region primer yielded TCR beta cDNA from about 450 ng total RNA. Investigators got TCR beta libraries out of three nested multiplex PCR rounds, done with slightly modified ARM-PCR. The first two PCR rounds, around 10 cycles each, used TRBV1-TRBV30 forward primers and a C-beta reverse primer. TCRdb processed the multiplex PCR reads anew with MiXCR; each CDR3 protein has one entry. The data hold about 78,000 distinct CDR3 sequences, with over 55% observed a single time. The sequencing input was liver tumor tissue from sampling region 4. The subset: tumor region T4, right-lateral pole. These receptors were collected from a woman in her fifties or sixties with primary liver carcinoma and hepatitis B virus infection.

A remark on this clonotype: A much larger clone differs from this one at a single base, so this may be a read error. This chain connects TRBV6-4 to TRBJ2-3; D tentatively fits TRBD1 or TRBD2 (5 bases each). The CDR3 covers 15 residues. Per germline, CDR1 MRHNA and CDR2 SNTAGT. CDR3 in DNA: TGTGTCAGCAGCCAGGGACGGGATTACACAGATACGCAGTATTTT. Its translation is CVSSQGRDYTDTQYF.

This clonotype was detected a few times. The chain combines TRBV5-5 with TRBJ2-3, with TRBD1 matching over 7 bases. The V segment lost 3 bases and the J segment 5 bases; nucleotides outside the gene matches: 12. The CDR3 contains 16 residues. The V gene's germline CDR1 is SGHKS and CDR2 YYEKEE (reference sequence). In DNA, the CDR3 is TGTGCCAGCAGCTCTTCGTACAGGGGTCAGGGAGATACGCAGTATTTT. Protein: CASSSSYRGQGDTQYF.

Remarks on this clonotype: The conserved closing phenylalanine or tryptophan is absent in this CDR3, likely reflecting a read error. The chain uses TRBV14 and TRBJ1-1; 7 bases match TRBD1. CDR1 and CDR2 from the germline V gene are SGHDN and FVKESK. J was trimmed by 3 bases and V by 8 bases; bases with no gene match: 12. This CDR3 contains 15 residues. The CDR3 sequence is CASGPRQGLYTEAFS. The CDR3 DNA reads TGTGCCAGCGGCCCTCGACAGGGACTTTACACTGAAGCTTTCTCT.

In the case of this clonotype: At one boundary the junction diverges from the germline segment, which might be a read error. The genes are TRBV12-3 or TRBV12-4 and TRBJ2-6; TRBD1 aligns across 9 bases. The CDR3 extends over 16 amino acids. CDR3 region: CASSPGQGTGSNVLTF. The DNA for the CDR3 is TGTGCAAGCAGCCCTGGACAGGGGACCGGGTCCAACGTCCTGACTTTC.

In regard to this clonotype: This may be a read error, as it is one base from a much larger clone. The V call is TRBV28, the J call TRBJ2-3; D possibly corresponds to TRBD1 (6 bases). Germline CDR1 MDHEN, CDR2 SYDVKM. This CDR3 is built from 15 residues. The CDR3 DNA reads as TGTGCCAGCAGCCATCAACAGGGTTTCTCCGATATGCAGTATTTT. Its protein is CASSHQQGFSDMQYF.

To note about this clonotype: In this CDR3 the conserved last residue, phenylalanine or tryptophan, is missing, so a read error is likely. This chain connects TRBV11-2 to TRBJ2-3; D gene uncertain. CDR1 and CDR2 from the germline V gene are SGHAT and FQNNGV. This CDR3 comprises 13 residues. In DNA form, the CDR3 reads TGTGACAGCAACTTAAATAGAGGAGATACGCAGTATTTA. This codes for CDSNLNRGDTQYL.

The rearrangement links TRBV18 to TRBJ2-6, with 8 bases fitting TRBD1. The germline CDR1 and CDR2 sequences are KGHSH and LQKENI. Unmatched junction bases numbered 3, after V lost 7 bases and J lost 4 bases. There are 14 residues in the CDR3. The CDR3, as DNA: TGTGCCAGCTTCCAGGGGGCCGGGGCCAACGTCCTGACTTTC. Protein sequence: CASFQGAGANVLTF.

This clonotype has ten or more counts. The chain couples TRBV30 to TRBJ1-1; maybe TRBD1 (5 bases). The V end was cut by 6 bases, the J end by 5 bases, with 16 bases between. This CDR3 contains 13 residues. The germline gives CDR1 GTSNPN, CDR2 SVGIG (reference sequence). The CDR3 region has the DNA TGTGCCTGCCCCGGGACCTCAAGAACTGAAGCTTTCTTT. Encoded protein: CACPGTSRTEAFF.

The chain is built from TRBV12-3 or TRBV12-4 and TRBJ1-5; D remains unclear. There are 15 residues in the CDR3. Trimming stripped 2 bases from V and 8 bases from J, with 16 bases between. The CDR3 DNA reads TGTGCCAGCAGTTTACGGAGGGCGCGGTGGGAGCCCCAGCATTTT. This encodes CASSLRRARWEPQHF.

This clonotype appeared once. The DNA of the CDR3 is TGTGCCAGCAGCCGCCTACTAGCGGGAGCAGAGACCCAGTACTTC. Translating gives CASSRLLAGAETQYF. The chain combines TRBV5-4 with TRBJ2-5, with 11 bases aligning to TRBD2. J gave up 4 bases and V 4 bases, and 6 bases lay outside the gene matches. The germline V gene has CDR1 SGHNT and CDR2 YYREEE (reference sequence). CDR3 size: 15 residues.

In regard to this clonotype: The conserved closing phenylalanine or tryptophan is absent in this CDR3, likely reflecting a read error. The V and J genes are TRBV11-2 and TRBJ2-1; D call uncertain. This CDR3 has 16 amino acids. Germline values: CDR1 SGHAT, CDR2 FQNNGV. Between the trimmed V and J ends, which lost 1 base and 2 bases, there was a span of 12 bases. CDR3 bases: TGTGCCAGCAGCTTAGGGCGGATGAACACCTACAATGAGCAGTTCTTA. Its translation is CASSLGRMNTYNEQFL.

Worth noting for this clonotype: This clone may be a read error of a much larger clone one base away. This rearrangement joins TRBV24-1 to TRBJ2-1; 10 bases agree with TRBD2. J was trimmed by 9 bases and V by 3 bases; bases with no gene match: 7. The germline CDR1 and CDR2 sequences are KGHDR and SFDVKD. The CDR3 length is 15 residues. CDR3 loop: CATSDGAGGLVEQFF. Here the CDR3 DNA reads TGTGCCACCAGTGATGGAGCGGGAGGGCTGGTTGAGCAGTTCTTC.

This clonotype was recorded at least ten times. This chain connects TRBV6-6 to TRBJ1-3, with a tentative D call TRBD1 (6 bases). V gave up 6 bases and J gave up 11 bases, with 14 bases separating them. The CDR3 sequence is 12 residues long. Germline V gene lookup returns CDR1 MNHNY and CDR2 SVGAGI (reference sequence). The CDR3 spells CASSRTGTAIYF. CDR3 DNA: TGTGCCAGCAGCCGTACAGGGACGGCCATATATTTT.